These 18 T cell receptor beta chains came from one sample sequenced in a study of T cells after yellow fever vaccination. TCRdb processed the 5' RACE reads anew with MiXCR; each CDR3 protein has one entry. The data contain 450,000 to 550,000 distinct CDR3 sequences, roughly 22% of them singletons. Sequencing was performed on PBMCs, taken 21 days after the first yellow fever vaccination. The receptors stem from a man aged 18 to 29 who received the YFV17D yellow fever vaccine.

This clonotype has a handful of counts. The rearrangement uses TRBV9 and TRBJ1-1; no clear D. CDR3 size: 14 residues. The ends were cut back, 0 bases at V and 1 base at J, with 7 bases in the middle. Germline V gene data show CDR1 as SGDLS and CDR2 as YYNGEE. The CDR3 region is CASSVASGNTEAFF. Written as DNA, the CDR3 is TGTGCCAGCAGCGTAGCGTCGGGGAACACTGAAGCTTTCTTT.

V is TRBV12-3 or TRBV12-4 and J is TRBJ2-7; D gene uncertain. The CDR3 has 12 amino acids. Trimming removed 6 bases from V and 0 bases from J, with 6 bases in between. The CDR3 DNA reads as TGTGCCAGCAGCCCTGTCTCCTACGAGCAGTACTTC. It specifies CASSPVSYEQYF.

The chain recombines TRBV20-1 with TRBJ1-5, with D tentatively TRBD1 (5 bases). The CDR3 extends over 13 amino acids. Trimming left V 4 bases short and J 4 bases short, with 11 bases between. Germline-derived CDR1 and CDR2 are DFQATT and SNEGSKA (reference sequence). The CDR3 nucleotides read TGCAGTGCTAAGGACACGTTTAATCAGCCCCAGCATTTT. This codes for CSAKDTFNQPQHF.

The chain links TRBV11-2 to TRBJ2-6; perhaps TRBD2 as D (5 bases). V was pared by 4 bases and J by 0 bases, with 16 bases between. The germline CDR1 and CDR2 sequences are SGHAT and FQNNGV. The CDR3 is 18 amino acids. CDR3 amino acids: CASSSNVRGYSGANVLTF. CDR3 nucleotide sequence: TGTGCCAGCAGCTCCAACGTTCGAGGGTACTCTGGGGCCAACGTCCTGACTTTC.

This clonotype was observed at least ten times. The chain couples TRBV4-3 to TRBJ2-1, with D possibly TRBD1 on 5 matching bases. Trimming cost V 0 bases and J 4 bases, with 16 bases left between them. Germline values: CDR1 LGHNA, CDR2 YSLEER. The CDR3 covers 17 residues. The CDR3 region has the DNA TGCGCCAGCAGCCAAGAAACCCGGCAGGGTGGTTACAATGAGCAGTTCTTC. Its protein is CASSQETRQGGYNEQFF.

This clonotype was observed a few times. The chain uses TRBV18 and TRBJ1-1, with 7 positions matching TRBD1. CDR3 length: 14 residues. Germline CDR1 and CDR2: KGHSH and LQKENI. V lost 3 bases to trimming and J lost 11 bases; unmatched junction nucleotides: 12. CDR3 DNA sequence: TGTGCCAGCTCACCGACGGGCGAGGGGGCTATTGCTTTCTTT. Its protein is CASSPTGEGAIAFF.

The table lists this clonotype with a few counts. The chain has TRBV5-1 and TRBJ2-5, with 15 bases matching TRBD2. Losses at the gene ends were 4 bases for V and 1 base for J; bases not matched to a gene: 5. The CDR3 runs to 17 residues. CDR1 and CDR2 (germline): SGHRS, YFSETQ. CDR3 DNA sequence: TGCGCCAGCAGCCGGGGACTAGCGGGGGGCCTCCAAGAGACCCAGTACTTC. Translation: CASSRGLAGGLQETQYF.

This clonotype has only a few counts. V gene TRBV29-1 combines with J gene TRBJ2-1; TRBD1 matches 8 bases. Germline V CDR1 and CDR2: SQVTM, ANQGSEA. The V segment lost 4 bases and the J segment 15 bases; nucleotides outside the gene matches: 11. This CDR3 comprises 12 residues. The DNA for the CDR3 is TGCAGCGTTGTTAGCGGACAGGGAGTATGGTTCTTC. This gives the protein CSVVSGQGVWFF.

The CDR3 region is CASSLFGSSYNEQFF. The DNA of the CDR3 is TGTGCCAGCAGCTTATTTGGGAGCTCCTACAATGAGCAGTTCTTC. This rearrangement joins TRBV7-2 to TRBJ2-1; TRBD2 is a possible D gene (5 bases). The CDR3 covers 15 residues. Germline CDR1 reads SGHTA; CDR2 reads FQGNSA. The V end was cut by 2 bases, the J end by 0 bases, with 8 bases between.

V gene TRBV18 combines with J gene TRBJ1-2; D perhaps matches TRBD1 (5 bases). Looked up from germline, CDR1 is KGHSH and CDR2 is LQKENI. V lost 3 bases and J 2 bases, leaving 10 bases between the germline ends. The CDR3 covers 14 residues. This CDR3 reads CASSPLTANYGYTF. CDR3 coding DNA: TGTGCCAGCTCACCGTTGACAGCAAACTATGGCTACACCTTC.

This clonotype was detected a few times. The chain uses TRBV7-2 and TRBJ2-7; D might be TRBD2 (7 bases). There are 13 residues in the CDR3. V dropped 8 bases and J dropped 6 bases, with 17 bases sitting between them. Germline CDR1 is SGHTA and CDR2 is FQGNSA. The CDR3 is CASGPRGGSEQYF. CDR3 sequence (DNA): TGTGCCAGCGGACCAAGGGGGGGAAGCGAGCAGTACTTC.

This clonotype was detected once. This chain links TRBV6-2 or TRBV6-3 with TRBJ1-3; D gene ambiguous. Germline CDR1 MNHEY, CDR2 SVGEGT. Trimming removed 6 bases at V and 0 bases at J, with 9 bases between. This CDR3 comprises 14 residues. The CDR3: CASSGRLSGNTIYF. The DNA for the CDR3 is TGTGCCAGCAGCGGACGGCTCTCTGGAAACACCATATATTTT.

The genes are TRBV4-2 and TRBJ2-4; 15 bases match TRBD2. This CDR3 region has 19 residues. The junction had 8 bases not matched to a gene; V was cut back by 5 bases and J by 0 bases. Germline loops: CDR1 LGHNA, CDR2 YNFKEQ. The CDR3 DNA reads TGTGCCAGCAGCGGGGGACTAGCGGGGGGTCCCCTAGCCAAAAACATTCAGTACTTC. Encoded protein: CASSGGLAGGPLAKNIQYF.

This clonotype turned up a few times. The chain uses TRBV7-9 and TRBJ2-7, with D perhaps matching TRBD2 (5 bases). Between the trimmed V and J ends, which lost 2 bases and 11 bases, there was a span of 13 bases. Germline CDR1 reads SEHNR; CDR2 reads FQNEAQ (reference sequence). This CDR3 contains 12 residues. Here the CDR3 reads CASSLYLRGKYV. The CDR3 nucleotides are TGTGCCAGCAGCTTATATCTCCGGGGAAAGTACGTC.

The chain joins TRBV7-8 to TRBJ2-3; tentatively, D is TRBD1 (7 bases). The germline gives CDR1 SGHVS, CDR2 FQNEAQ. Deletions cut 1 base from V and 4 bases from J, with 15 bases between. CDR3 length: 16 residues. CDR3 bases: TGTGCCAGCAGCTTAGGCAGGGGGTGGGGGGCAGATACGCAGTATTTT. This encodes CASSLGRGWGADTQYF.

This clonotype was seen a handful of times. The CDR3, as DNA: TGTGCCAGCAGCTTAACAGGGGACGGTTCACCCCTCCACTTT. This translates into CASSLTGDGSPLHF. J is TRBJ1-6 and V is TRBV7-2; 7 nucleotides agree with TRBD1. This CDR3 contains 14 residues. Trimming cost V 2 bases and J 9 bases; bases outside gene matches: 4. The V gene's germline CDR1 is SGHTA and CDR2 FQGNSA.

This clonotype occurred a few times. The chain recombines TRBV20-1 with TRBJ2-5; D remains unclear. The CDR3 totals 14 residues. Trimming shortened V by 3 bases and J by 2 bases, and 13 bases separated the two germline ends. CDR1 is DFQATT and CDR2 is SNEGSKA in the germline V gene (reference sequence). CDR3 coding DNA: TGCAGTGCTAGGAGTGACTGGAGACAAGAGACCCAGTACTTC. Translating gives CSARSDWRQETQYF.

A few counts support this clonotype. The CDR3 loop reads CASSPRLGGSHEQYF. DNA for the CDR3: TGTGCCAGCAGCCCACGCTTGGGGGGGAGTCACGAGCAGTACTTC. The chain links TRBV7-2 to TRBJ2-7, with 7 positions matching TRBD2. The germline V gene encodes CDR1 SGHTA and CDR2 FQGNSA. V gave up 5 bases and J gave up 5 bases; unmatched junction bases: 12. The CDR3 is 15 residues long.